This passage covers 29 T cell receptor beta chains from one sample sequenced in a study of shared clonotypes between healthy human individuals. The data were produced by immunoSEQ multiplex PCR, yet TCRdb's version contains in-frame clones alone and is incomplete. This sample carries about a million clones, about 70% of them seen once, and the ten largest clones take over 1.3%. Source material: memory CD4+ T cells sorted from blood. The subset is: CD45RA-negative fraction. All receptors derive from a man aged 18 to 29 in good health.

The chain joins TRBV6-1 to TRBJ2-7; 9 bases fit TRBD1. Germline lookup yields CDR1 MNHNS and CDR2 SASEGT. This CDR3 region has 14 residues. Trimming cost V 4 bases and J 4 bases; bases outside gene matches: 5. The CDR3 protein is CASSGGQGIYEQYF. The CDR3 region has the DNA TGTGCCAGCAGTGGCGGACAGGGGATTTACGAGCAGTACTTC.

The chain has TRBV27 and TRBJ2-1; D may be TRBD2 (5 bases). The length of the CDR3 is 14 residues. Germline V gene sequence: CDR1 MNHEY, CDR2 SMNVEV (reference sequence). V was pared by 6 bases and J by 7 bases, with 16 bases between. CDR3 in amino acids: CASSQLSLANEQFF. CDR3 bases: TGTGCCAGCAGCCAATTGTCGCTAGCAAATGAGCAGTTCTTC.

The J gene is TRBJ1-2, the V gene TRBV27, with TRBD1 matching over 8 bases. The CDR3 spans 12 residues. Germline assignment: CDR1 MNHEY and CDR2 SMNVEV (reference sequence). With 6 bases clipped from V and 9 bases from J, the junction kept 6 bases outside the gene matches. CDR3 amino acids: CASSNRGISYTF. As DNA, the CDR3 is TGTGCCAGCAGCAACAGGGGGATCAGCTACACCTTC.

This clone appeared a single time. The CDR3 loop is CASSSDRGRQETQYF. CDR3 DNA: TGTGCCAGCAGCTCCGACAGGGGGCGGCAAGAGACCCAGTACTTC. J is TRBJ2-5 and V is TRBV6-6, with TRBD1 matching over 10 bases. The germline CDR1 and CDR2 sequences are MNHNY and SVGAGI (reference sequence). The length of the CDR3 is 15 residues. J gave up 2 bases and V 6 bases, and 6 bases lay outside the gene matches.

The V call is TRBV19, the J call TRBJ2-2, with 8 bases lining up with TRBD1. The CDR3 is 14 amino acids. Germline CDR1 and CDR2: LNHDA and SQIVND (reference sequence). The ends lost 7 bases at V and 4 bases at J; junction bases unmatched: 5. CDR3 sequence reads: CASKRQGPTGELFF. DNA of the CDR3: TGTGCCAGTAAGAGACAGGGGCCCACCGGGGAGCTGTTTTTT. Looking up the rest from reference TRBV19 and TRBJ2-2 gives the full variable domain: DGGITQSPKYLFRKEGQNVTLSCEQNLNHDAMYWYRQDPGQGLRLIYYSQIVNDFQKGDIAEGYSVSREKKESFPLTVTSAQKNPTAFYLCASKRQGPTGELFFGEGSRLTVL.

With respect to this clone: This sample includes further DNA sequences coding for the same CDR3. This chain joins TRBV30 and TRBJ1-2; D is undetermined. Trimming removed 0 bases at V and 0 bases at J, with 5 bases between. This CDR3 is 13 amino acids long. Germline V gene lookup returns CDR1 GTSNPN and CDR2 SVGIG (reference sequence). CDR3 coding DNA: TGTGCCTGGAGTGTTGGGGCTAACTATGGCTACACCTTC. This translates into CAWSVGANYGYTF. Complete variable domain (other parts from reference TRBV30 and TRBJ1-2): SQTIHQWPATLVQPVGSPLSLECTVEGTSNPNLYWYRQAAGRGLQLLFYSVGIGQISSEVPQNLSASRPQDRQFILSSKKLLLSDSGFYLCAWSVGANYGYTFGSGTRLTVV.

The chain uses TRBV29-1 and TRBJ2-3, with D perhaps TRBD1 (6 bases). There are 13 residues in the CDR3. CDR1 is SQVTM and CDR2 is ANQGSEA in the germline V gene. V was pared by 7 bases and J by 4 bases, with 15 bases between. CDR3 region: CSATGQGPDTQYF. The CDR3 DNA is TGCAGCGCCACGGGCCAGGGGCCAGATACGCAGTATTTT.

This chain links TRBV10-3 with TRBJ2-7; 7 bases align to TRBD2. J gave up 7 bases and V 6 bases, and 3 bases lay outside the gene matches. The CDR3 length is 11 residues. Per germline, CDR1 ENHRY and CDR2 SYGVKD. Written as DNA, the CDR3 is TGTGCCATCAGCGCCGGGAGGGAGCAGTACTTC. It specifies CAISAGREQYF.

In this sample, this clone turned up a few times. V gene TRBV5-8 combines with J gene TRBJ1-1, with D perhaps TRBD1 (6 bases). CDR3 size: 16 residues. Germline CDR1 SGHTS, CDR2 YDEGEE. Trimming removed 0 bases at V and 0 bases at J, with 12 bases between. CDR3 bases: TGTGCCAGCAGCTTGGAGAAAGGACAGATGAACACTGAAGCTTTCTTT. Protein sequence: CASSLEKGQMNTEAFF. The whole variable domain, remainder taken from reference TRBV5-8 and TRBJ1-1, is EAGVTQSPTHLIKTRGQQATLRCSPISGHTSVYWYQQALGLGLQFLLWYDEGEERNRGNFPPRFSGRQFPNYSSELNVNALELEDSALYLCASSLEKGQMNTEAFFGQGTRLTVV.

This chain links TRBV9 with TRBJ1-3; maybe TRBD1 (6 bases). Germline V gene data show CDR1 as SGDLS and CDR2 as YYNGEE. This CDR3 contains 15 residues. Trimming shortened V by 7 bases and J by 1 base, and 15 bases separated the two germline ends. Here the CDR3 reads CASSRGDYSGNTIYF. In DNA, the CDR3 is TGTGCCAGCTCGAGGGGGGACTATTCTGGAAACACCATATATTTT.

The chain recombines TRBV7-9 with TRBJ1-1, with D unclear. The germline V gene encodes CDR1 SEHNR and CDR2 FQNEAQ (reference sequence). V lost 3 bases and J lost 3, with 8 bases in between. This CDR3 is built from 13 residues. In DNA form, the CDR3 reads TGTGCCAGCAGCTTGTGGAGAGACACTGAAGCTTTCTTT. This translates into CASSLWRDTEAFF.

This clone was observed a few times. V usage is TRBV18 and J usage is TRBJ2-1; weak D call: TRBD2 (6 bases). The CDR3 has 15 residues. Germline V gene data show CDR1 as KGHSH and CDR2 as LQKENI. Trimming removed 4 bases from V and 4 bases from J, with 14 bases in between. Written as DNA, the CDR3 is TGTGCCAGCTCACTACGCGGGGACCGATACAATGAGCAGTTCTTC. Protein: CASSLRGDRYNEQFF. Together with reference TRBV18 and TRBJ2-1, the CDR3 gives the full variable domain: NAGVMQNPRHLVRRRGQEARLRCSPMKGHSHVYWYRQLPEEGLKFMVYLQKENIIDESGMPKERFSAEFPKEGPSILRIQQVVRGDSAAYFCASSLRGDRYNEQFFGPGTRLTVL.

The genes are TRBV5-1 and TRBJ2-7; D gene uncertain. Germline values: CDR1 SGHRS, CDR2 YFSETQ. V was shortened by 5 bases and J by 3 bases, with 18 bases between the two germline ends. The CDR3 is 15 amino acids. Here the CDR3 reads CASRASQTLLYEQYF. DNA of the CDR3: TGCGCCAGCAGGGCCTCACAGACCCTCCTCTACGAGCAGTACTTC.

The rearrangement joins TRBV5-1 to TRBJ2-5, with D possibly called TRBD1 or TRBD2 (5 bases each). V lost 0 bases, J lost 5 bases, and 8 bases lay in between. The germline gives CDR1 SGHRS, CDR2 YFSETQ. The CDR3 covers 13 residues. This chain's CDR3 is CASSLGGYETQYF. The CDR3 DNA sequence: TGCGCCAGCAGCTTGGGGGGGTACGAGACCCAGTACTTC.

The chain links TRBV30 to TRBJ2-3; no clear D gene. The CDR3 is 13 residues long. V lost 1 base and J 4 bases, leaving 9 bases between the germline ends. The germline CDR1 and CDR2 sequences are GTSNPN and SVGIG (reference sequence). DNA of the CDR3: TGTGCCTGGAGTGGATTGCGCGCAGATACGCAGTATTTT. This sequence encodes CAWSGLRADTQYF.

This chain uses TRBV10-1 with TRBJ2-1; 16 bases line up with TRBD2. CDR1 and CDR2 (germline): WNHNN, SYGVQD (reference sequence). The CDR3 is 17 residues long. The ends lost 10 bases at V and 2 bases at J; junction bases unmatched: 8. CDR3 DNA: TGCGCCAAGACGGGACTAGCGGGAGGGGGGACCTACAATGAGCAGTTCTTC. Its translation: CAKTGLAGGGTYNEQFF.

This chain connects TRBV18 to TRBJ2-5, with TRBD1 matching over 10 bases. The ends lost 8 bases at V and 5 bases at J; junction bases unmatched: 5. Germline assignment: CDR1 KGHSH and CDR2 LQKENI. The CDR3 is 13 residues long. DNA for the CDR3: TGTGCCAGCACGACAGGGGGCTTGGAGACCCAGTACTTC. This encodes CASTTGGLETQYF.

This chain uses TRBV2 with TRBJ2-7; 8 bases agree with TRBD2. J lost 4 bases, V lost 4 bases, and 9 bases had no gene match. The CDR3 covers 15 residues. CDR1 is SNHLY, CDR2 FYNNEI, per germline. The CDR3 nucleotides are TGTGCCAGCAGTGGTGGTACGGGAGGGGGGTACGAGCAGTACTTC. Encoded protein: CASSGGTGGGYEQYF.

To note about this clone: The junction shows a germline mismatch at one end, possibly a read error. The chain recombines TRBV7-7 with TRBJ2-7; tentative D call: TRBD2 (6 bases). CDR3 length: 15 amino acids. The germline V gene encodes CDR1 SSHAT and CDR2 FNYEAQ (reference sequence). CDR3 in DNA: TGTGCTAGCAGCTTAGCTCATGGGACTCAATACGAGCAGTACTTC. It codes for CASSLAHGTQYEQYF.

The chain uses TRBV5-4 and TRBJ2-1; 7 bases map to TRBD1. CDR1 and CDR2 (germline): SGHNT, YYREEE (reference sequence). The CDR3 sequence is 15 residues long. Germline trimming cut 7 bases from V and 1 base from J; bases unmatched to any gene: 8. The CDR3 region is CASCPGTESYNEQFF. The CDR3 DNA is TGTGCCAGCTGCCCCGGGACAGAATCCTACAATGAGCAGTTCTTC.

Ten or more counts support this clone. The J gene is TRBJ1-6, the V gene TRBV5-1; D might be TRBD1 (6 bases). Trimming pared 4 bases from V and 9 bases from J, leaving 14 bases between. Germline lookup yields CDR1 SGHRS and CDR2 YFSETQ. The CDR3 sequence is 14 residues long. CDR3 amino acids: CASSAEGVVSPLHF. The CDR3 DNA follows: TGCGCCAGCAGCGCAGAGGGGGTAGTTTCACCCCTCCACTTT.

With regard to this clone: This CDR3 is also generated by other DNA sequences in the sample. The chain recombines TRBV6-6 with TRBJ1-4; D is perhaps TRBD1 (5 bases). V gave up 2 bases and J gave up 7 bases, with 8 bases separating them. Per the germline V gene, CDR1 is MNHNY and CDR2 is SVGAGI (reference sequence). This CDR3 is built from 13 residues. The CDR3 spells CASSYQGGEKLFF. CDR3 coding DNA: TGTGCCAGCAGTTACCAGGGTGGTGAAAAACTGTTTTTT.

This clone was seen a single time. The chain has TRBV5-4 and TRBJ1-6; D might be TRBD1 (5 bases). The germline V gene has CDR1 SGHNT and CDR2 YYREEE (reference sequence). V shed 4 bases and J shed 0 bases, with 11 bases lying between them. This CDR3 comprises 16 residues. DNA for the CDR3: TGTGCCAGCAGCGCGGACACGAGCTCCTATAATTCACCCCTCCACTTT. It encodes CASSADTSSYNSPLHF.

The V gene is TRBV15, the J gene TRBJ2-1; TRBD1 agrees at 9 bases. CDR1 LNHNV and CDR2 YYDKDF come from the germline V gene (reference sequence). J gave up 9 bases and V 3 bases, and 12 bases lay outside the gene matches. The CDR3 is made up of 16 amino acids. The CDR3 region has the DNA TGTGCCACCAGCAGGACAGGGGGAAAGGCCCATAGTGAGCAGTTCTTC. Its translation: CATSRTGGKAHSEQFF.

This rearrangement joins TRBV11-2 to TRBJ2-7, with D perhaps matching TRBD2 (5 bases). The V and J ends lost 3 bases and 4 bases respectively, with 19 bases between them. The CDR3 is 16 amino acids. The germline V gene encodes CDR1 SGHAT and CDR2 FQNNGV. The CDR3 sequence is CASSFFAGVVMYEQYF. The CDR3 DNA reads TGTGCCAGCAGCTTTTTCGCCGGGGTCGTGATGTACGAGCAGTACTTC.

This rearrangement joins TRBV7-9 to TRBJ2-7; 10 bases are a match to TRBD1. In germline, CDR1 is SEHNR, CDR2 FQNEAQ (reference sequence). The CDR3 totals 14 residues. J was trimmed by 4 bases and V by 5 bases; bases with no gene match: 5. For the CDR3, the DNA is TGTGCCAGCAGCCAAGGGACAGGGGTTTACGAGCAGTACTTC. As protein: CASSQGTGVYEQYF.

J is TRBJ2-2 and V is TRBV7-9; TRBD2 matches at 8 bases. Trimming cost V 0 bases and J 3 bases; bases outside gene matches: 9. The CDR3 totals 18 residues. Germline CDR1 is SEHNR and CDR2 is FQNEAQ (reference sequence). CDR3 sequence (DNA): TGTGCCAGCAGCTTAGCGAGCGGGAGCCGGTCGGACACCGGGGAGCTGTTTTTT. It encodes CASSLASGSRSDTGELFF.

The chain uses TRBV19 and TRBJ1-1; D remains ambiguous. With 8 bases removed from V and 3 bases from J, the gap between germline ends came to 13 bases. Per germline, CDR1 LNHDA and CDR2 SQIVND (reference sequence). The CDR3 spans 13 residues. The CDR3 sequence is CASGSGWDTEAFF. The CDR3 nucleotides read TGTGCCAGTGGATCCGGGTGGGACACTGAAGCTTTCTTT.

The CDR3, as DNA: TGTGCCAGCAGTTTAGGGTGGGACGTATACAATGAGCAGTTCTTC. Protein product: CASSLGWDVYNEQFF. This chain connects TRBV27 to TRBJ2-1, with D tentatively TRBD1 or TRBD2 (5 bases each). Germline CDR1 MNHEY, CDR2 SMNVEV (reference sequence). The V end was cut by 2 bases, the J end by 4 bases, with 12 bases between. The CDR3 extends over 15 amino acids.